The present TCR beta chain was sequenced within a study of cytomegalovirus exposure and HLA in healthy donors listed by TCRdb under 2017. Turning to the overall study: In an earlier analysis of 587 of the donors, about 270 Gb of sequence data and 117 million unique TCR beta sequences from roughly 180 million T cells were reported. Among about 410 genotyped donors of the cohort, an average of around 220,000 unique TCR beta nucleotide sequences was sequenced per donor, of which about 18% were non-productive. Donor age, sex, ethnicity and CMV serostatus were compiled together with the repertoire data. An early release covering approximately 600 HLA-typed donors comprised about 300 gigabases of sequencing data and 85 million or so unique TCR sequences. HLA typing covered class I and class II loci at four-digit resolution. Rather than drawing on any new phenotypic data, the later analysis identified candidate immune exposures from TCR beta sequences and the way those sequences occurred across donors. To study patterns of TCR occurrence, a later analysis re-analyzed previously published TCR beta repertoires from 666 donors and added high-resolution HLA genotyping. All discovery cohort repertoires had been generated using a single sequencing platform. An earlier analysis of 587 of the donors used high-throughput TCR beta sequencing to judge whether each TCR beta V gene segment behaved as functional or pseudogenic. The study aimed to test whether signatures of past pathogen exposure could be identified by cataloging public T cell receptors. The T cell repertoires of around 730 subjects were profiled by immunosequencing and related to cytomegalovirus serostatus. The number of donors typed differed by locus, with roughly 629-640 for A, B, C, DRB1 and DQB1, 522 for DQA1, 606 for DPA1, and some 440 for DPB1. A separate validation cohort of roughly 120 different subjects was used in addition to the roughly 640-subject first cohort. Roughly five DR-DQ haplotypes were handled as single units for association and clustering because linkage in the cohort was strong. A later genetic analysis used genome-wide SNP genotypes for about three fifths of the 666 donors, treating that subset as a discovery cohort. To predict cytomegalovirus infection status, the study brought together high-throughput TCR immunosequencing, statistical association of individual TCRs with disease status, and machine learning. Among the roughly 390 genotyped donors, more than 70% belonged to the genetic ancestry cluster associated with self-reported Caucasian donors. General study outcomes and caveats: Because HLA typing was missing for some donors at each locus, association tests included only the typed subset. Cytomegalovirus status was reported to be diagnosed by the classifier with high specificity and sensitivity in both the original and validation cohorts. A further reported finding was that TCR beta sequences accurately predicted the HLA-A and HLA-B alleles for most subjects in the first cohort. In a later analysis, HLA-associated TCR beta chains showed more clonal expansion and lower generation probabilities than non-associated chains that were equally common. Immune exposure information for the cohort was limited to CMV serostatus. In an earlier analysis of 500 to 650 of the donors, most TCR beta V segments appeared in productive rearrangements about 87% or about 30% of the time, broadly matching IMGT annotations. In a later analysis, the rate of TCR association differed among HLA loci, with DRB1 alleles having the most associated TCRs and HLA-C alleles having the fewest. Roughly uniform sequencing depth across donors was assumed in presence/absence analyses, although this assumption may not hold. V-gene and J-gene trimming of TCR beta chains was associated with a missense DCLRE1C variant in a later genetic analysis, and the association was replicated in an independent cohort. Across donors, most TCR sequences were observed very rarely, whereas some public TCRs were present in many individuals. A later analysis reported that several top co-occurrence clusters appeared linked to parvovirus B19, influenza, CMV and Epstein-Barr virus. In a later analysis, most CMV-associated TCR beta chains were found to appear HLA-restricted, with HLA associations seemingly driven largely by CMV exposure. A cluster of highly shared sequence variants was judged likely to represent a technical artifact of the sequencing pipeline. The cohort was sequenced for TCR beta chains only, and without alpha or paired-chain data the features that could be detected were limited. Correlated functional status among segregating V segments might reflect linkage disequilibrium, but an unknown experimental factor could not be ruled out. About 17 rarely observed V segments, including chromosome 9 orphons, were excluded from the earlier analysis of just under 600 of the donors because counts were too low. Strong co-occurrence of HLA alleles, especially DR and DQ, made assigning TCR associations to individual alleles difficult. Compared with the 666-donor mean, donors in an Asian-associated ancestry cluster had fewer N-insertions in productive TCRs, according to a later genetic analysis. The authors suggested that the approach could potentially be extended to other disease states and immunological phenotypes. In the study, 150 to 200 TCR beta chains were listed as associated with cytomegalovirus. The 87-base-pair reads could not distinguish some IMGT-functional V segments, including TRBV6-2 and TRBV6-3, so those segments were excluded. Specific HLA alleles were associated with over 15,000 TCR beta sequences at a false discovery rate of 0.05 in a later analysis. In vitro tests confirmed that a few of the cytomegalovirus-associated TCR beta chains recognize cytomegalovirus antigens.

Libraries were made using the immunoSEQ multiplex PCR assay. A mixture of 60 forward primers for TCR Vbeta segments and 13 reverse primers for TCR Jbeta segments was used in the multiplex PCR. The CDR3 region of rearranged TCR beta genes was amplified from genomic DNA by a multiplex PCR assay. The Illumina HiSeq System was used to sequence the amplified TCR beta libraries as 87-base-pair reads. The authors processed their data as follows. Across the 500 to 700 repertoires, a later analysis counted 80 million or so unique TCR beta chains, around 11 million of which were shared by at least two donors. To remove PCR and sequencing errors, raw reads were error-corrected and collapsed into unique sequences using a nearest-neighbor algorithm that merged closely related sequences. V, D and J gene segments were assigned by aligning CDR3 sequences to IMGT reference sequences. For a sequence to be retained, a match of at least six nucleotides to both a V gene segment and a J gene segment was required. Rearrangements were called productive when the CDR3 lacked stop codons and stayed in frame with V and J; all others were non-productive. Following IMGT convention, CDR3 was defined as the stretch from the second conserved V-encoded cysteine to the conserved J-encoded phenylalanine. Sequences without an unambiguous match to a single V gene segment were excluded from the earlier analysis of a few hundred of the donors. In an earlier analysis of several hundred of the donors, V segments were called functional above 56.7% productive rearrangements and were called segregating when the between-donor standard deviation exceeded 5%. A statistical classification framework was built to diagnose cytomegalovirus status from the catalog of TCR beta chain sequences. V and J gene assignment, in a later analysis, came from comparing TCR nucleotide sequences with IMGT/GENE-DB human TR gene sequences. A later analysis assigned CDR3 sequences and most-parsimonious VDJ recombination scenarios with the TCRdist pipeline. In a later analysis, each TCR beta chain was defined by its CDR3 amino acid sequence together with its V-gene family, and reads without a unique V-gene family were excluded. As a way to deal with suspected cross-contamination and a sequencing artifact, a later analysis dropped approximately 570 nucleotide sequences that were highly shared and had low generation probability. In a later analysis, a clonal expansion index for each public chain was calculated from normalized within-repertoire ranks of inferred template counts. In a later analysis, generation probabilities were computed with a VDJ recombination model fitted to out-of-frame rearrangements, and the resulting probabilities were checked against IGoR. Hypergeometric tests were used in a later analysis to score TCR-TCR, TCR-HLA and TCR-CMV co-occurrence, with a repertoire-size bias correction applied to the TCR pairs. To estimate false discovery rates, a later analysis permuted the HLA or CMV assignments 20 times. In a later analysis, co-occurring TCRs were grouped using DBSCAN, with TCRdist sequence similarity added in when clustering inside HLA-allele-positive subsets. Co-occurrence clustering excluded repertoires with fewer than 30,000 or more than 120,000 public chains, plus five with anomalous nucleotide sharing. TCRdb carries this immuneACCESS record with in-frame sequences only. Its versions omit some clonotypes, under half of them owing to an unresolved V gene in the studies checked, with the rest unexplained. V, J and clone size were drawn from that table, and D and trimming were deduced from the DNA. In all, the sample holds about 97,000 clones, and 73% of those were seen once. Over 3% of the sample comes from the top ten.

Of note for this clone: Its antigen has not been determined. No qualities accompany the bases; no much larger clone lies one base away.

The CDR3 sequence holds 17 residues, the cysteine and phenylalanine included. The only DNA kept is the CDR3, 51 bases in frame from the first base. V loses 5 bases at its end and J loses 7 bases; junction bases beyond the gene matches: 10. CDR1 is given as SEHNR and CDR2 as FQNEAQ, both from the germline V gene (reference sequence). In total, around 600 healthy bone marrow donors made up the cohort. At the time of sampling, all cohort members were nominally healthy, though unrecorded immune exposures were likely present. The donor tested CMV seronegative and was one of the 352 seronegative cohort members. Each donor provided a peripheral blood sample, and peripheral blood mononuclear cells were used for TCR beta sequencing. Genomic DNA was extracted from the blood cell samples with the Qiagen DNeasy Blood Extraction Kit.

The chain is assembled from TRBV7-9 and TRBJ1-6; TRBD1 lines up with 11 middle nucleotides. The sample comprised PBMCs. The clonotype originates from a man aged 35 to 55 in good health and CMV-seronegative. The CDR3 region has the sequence CASSGPGTGGYNSPLHF. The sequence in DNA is TGTGCCAGCAGCGGACCCGGGACAGGGGGTTACAATTCACCCCTCCACTTT.